The 24 T cell receptor beta chains listed next were all sequenced from one sample in a study of T cells in Graves' hyperthyroidism and ophthalmopathy. Amplified regions were TCR beta CDR3 sequences from RNA transcripts. HTBI primers drove first-round RT-PCR of the TCR CDR3. TCRdb recomputed calls from the multiplex PCR reads with MiXCR, one row per CDR3 protein. The table records hundreds of thousands of distinct CDR3 sequences, around 15% of them present only once. Input material: blood. The source is a woman in her late teens or twenties with Graves' hyperthyroidism.

This clonotype came up many times. The chain's CDR3 is CASGEWSTGRYEQYF. The CDR3 coding sequence is TGTGCCAGCGGGGAGTGGAGCACCGGAAGGTACGAGCAGTACTTC. This chain joins TRBV19 and TRBJ2-7, with D tentatively TRBD2 (5 bases). Germline V gene data show CDR1 as LNHDA and CDR2 as SQIVND (reference sequence). The CDR3 has 15 amino acids. Trimming took off 9 bases at V and 4 bases at J, with 22 bases between the two ends.

The chain uses TRBV29-1 and TRBJ2-1, with TRBD2 identical over 12 bases. Germline V lookup: CDR1 SQVTM, CDR2 ANQGSEA. The CDR3 loop spans 14 amino acids. After removal of 6 bases from V and 7 bases from J, the junction contained 7 bases not matched to a gene. The CDR3 here is CSVETSGRWNEQFF. CDR3 DNA sequence: TGCAGCGTCGAAACTAGCGGGAGGTGGAATGAGCAGTTCTTC.

This rearrangement joins TRBV2 to TRBJ1-2; 9 nucleotides agree with TRBD1. The V gene end was trimmed by 5 bases and the J gene end by 5 bases; junction bases not matched to a gene: 18. This CDR3 has 18 amino acids. In germline, CDR1 is SNHLY, CDR2 FYNNEI. CDR3 in DNA: TGTGCCAGCAGTTTCTCCTACCCCCGTACCGGGACAGGGTATGGCTACACCTTC. Its protein product is CASSFSYPRTGTGYGYTF.

This clonotype occurred a few times. This sequence joins TRBV18 and TRBJ2-7, with D possibly being TRBD2 (6 bases). The V end was cut by 0 bases, the J end by 5 bases, with 14 bases between. Germline CDR1 and CDR2: KGHSH and LQKENI. The CDR3 has 15 amino acids. CDR3 protein: CASSPPGRREDEQYF. CDR3 nucleotides: TGTGCCAGCTCACCACCGGGGAGGAGGGAGGACGAGCAGTACTTC.

This clonotype was counted ten times or more. The rearrangement joins TRBV12-3 or TRBV12-4 to TRBJ2-5, with unresolved D. V lost 3 bases, J lost 5 bases, and 7 bases lay in between. The CDR3 has 12 residues. The CDR3 DNA is TGTGCCAGCAGTTTTACCGGGGAGACCCAGTACTTC. It codes for CASSFTGETQYF.

There are many counts of this clonotype. The V gene is TRBV11-2, the J gene TRBJ1-1; weak D call: TRBD1 (6 bases). Germline V gene lookup returns CDR1 SGHAT and CDR2 FQNNGV. The ends were cut back, 5 bases at V and 3 bases at J, with 10 bases in the middle. CDR3 length: 13 amino acids. In DNA, the CDR3 is TGTGCCAGCAGCGCCCAGGGGTACACTGAAGCTTTCTTT. Its translation is CASSAQGYTEAFF.

This clonotype occurred many times. This chain uses TRBV7-9 with TRBJ2-3; D not certain. The V and J ends lost 5 bases and 1 base respectively, with 7 bases between them. Looked up from germline, CDR1 is SEHNR and CDR2 is FQNEAQ (reference sequence). The CDR3 runs 13 residues. The CDR3 sequence: CASSPGRTDTQYF. For the CDR3, the DNA is TGTGCCAGCAGCCCAGGTCGCACAGATACGCAGTATTTT.

V and J are TRBV24-1 and TRBJ2-3; TRBD2 matches at 8 bases. The germline CDR1 and CDR2 sequences are KGHDR and SFDVKD. The CDR3 spans 14 residues. Losses at the gene ends were 7 bases for V and 4 bases for J; bases not matched to a gene: 6. CDR3 DNA sequence: TGTGCCACCAGAAAATCGGGAGGGCCAGATACGCAGTATTTT. Translating gives CATRKSGGPDTQYF.

This clonotype was recorded at least ten times. The rearrangement joins TRBV20-1 to TRBJ1-5, with a tentative D call TRBD1 (6 bases). The CDR3 contains 13 residues. V shed 5 bases and J shed 3 bases, with 11 bases lying between them. Germline-derived CDR1 and CDR2 are DFQATT and SNEGSKA (reference sequence). DNA for the CDR3: TGCAGTGCTCATGGACAGCCCAATCAGCCCCAGCATTTT. Translation gives CSAHGQPNQPQHF.

This clonotype was counted at least ten times. V usage is TRBV11-2 and J usage is TRBJ2-1; 7 nucleotides align to TRBD2. With 5 bases clipped from V and 6 bases from J, the junction kept 13 bases outside the gene matches. Germline V gene lookup returns CDR1 SGHAT and CDR2 FQNNGV. This CDR3 contains 16 residues. The CDR3 coding sequence is TGTGCCAGCAGCCTGGGCGGGGAGGGCCCTTTCAATGAGCAGTTCTTC. As protein: CASSLGGEGPFNEQFF.

The CDR3 DNA reads TGCAGCGTTGAAGGGTTGAGTCAGGCAGTCAACTATGGCTACACCTTC. Protein sequence: CSVEGLSQAVNYGYTF. This chain joins TRBV29-1 and TRBJ1-2, with D unresolved. CDR1 is SQVTM, CDR2 ANQGSEA, per germline. The V and J ends lost 1 base and 2 bases respectively, with 17 bases between them. This CDR3 comprises 16 residues.

This clonotype has more than one count but fewer than ten. The chain has TRBV30 and TRBJ1-5; D call uncertain. This CDR3 is 14 amino acids long. Trimming removed 1 base at V and 8 bases at J, with 15 bases between. From germline, CDR1 is GTSNPN and CDR2 SVGIG (reference sequence). The CDR3 nucleotides read TGTGCCTGGAGTGCTGGACTTCCGACGGAGCCCCAGCATTTT. It translates to CAWSAGLPTEPQHF.

The rearrangement links TRBV20-1 to TRBJ2-3, with 12 bases identical to TRBD2. With 6 bases clipped from V and 2 bases from J, the junction kept 6 bases outside the gene matches. The CDR3 loop spans 15 amino acids. Per germline, CDR1 DFQATT and CDR2 SNEGSKA (reference sequence). The DNA for the CDR3 is TGCAGTGCCGAAGGACTAGCGGGGACCACAGATACGCAGTATTTT. Amino acid sequence: CSAEGLAGTTDTQYF.

The sample holds many counts of this clonotype. The chain combines TRBV13 with TRBJ2-2; D may be TRBD1 or TRBD2 (6 bases each). Germline V lookup: CDR1 PRHDT, CDR2 FYEKMQ (reference sequence). This CDR3 is 17 amino acids long. V was clipped by 6 bases and J by 4 bases, with 21 bases between them. The CDR3 DNA is TGTGCCAGCAGAGAGGGGGGAAGGGCCTGGCGCACCGGGGAGCTGTTTTTT. This codes for CASREGGRAWRTGELFF.

This clonotype was detected many times. CDR3 sequence reads: CSARRDYTDTQYF. The CDR3 DNA follows: TGCAGTGCTAGGCGGGATTACACAGATACGCAGTATTTT. The genes are TRBV20-1 and TRBJ2-3; possible D gene TRBD2, 6 bases. CDR3 length equals 13 residues. V lost 3 bases, J lost 2 bases, and 9 bases lay in between. Germline V gene lookup returns CDR1 DFQATT and CDR2 SNEGSKA (reference sequence).

This clonotype turned up a few times. This chain links TRBV29-1 with TRBJ2-3; 7 bases match TRBD2. Germline V gene sequence: CDR1 SQVTM, CDR2 ANQGSEA. V gave up 2 bases and J gave up 1 base; unmatched junction bases: 3. CDR3 length: 14 amino acids. The CDR3 coding sequence is TGCAGCGTTGAACTAGCGGCACGCACAGATACGCAGTATTTT. The encoded protein is CSVELAARTDTQYF.

At least ten counts were recorded for this clonotype. This chain connects TRBV6-5 to TRBJ2-7; unclear D gene. CDR3 length equals 15 residues. Germline values: CDR1 MNHEY, CDR2 SVGAGI. V gave up 0 bases and J gave up 3 bases, with 12 bases separating them. CDR3: CASSYSDSVGYEQYF. The CDR3 coding sequence is TGTGCCAGCAGTTACTCCGATTCGGTAGGCTACGAGCAGTACTTC.

This clonotype was observed many times. The chain joins TRBV11-2 to TRBJ2-7, with TRBD2 identical over 7 bases. V was pared by 6 bases and J by 3 bases, with 8 bases of the junction left unmatched. The CDR3 covers 14 residues. CDR1 SGHAT and CDR2 FQNNGV come from the germline V gene. The CDR3: CASRLGGSVYEQYF. The CDR3 DNA is TGTGCCAGCAGACTCGGCGGGAGTGTCTACGAGCAGTACTTC.

This clonotype was seen a handful of times. V gene TRBV12-3 or TRBV12-4 combines with J gene TRBJ2-7; TRBD2 might be the D (5 bases). V was pared by 5 bases and J by 7 bases, with 24 bases between. The CDR3 is made up of 16 amino acids. Here the CDR3 DNA reads TGTGCCAGCAGTCCCTCGGAGGACGTCAGCCTCTTGGAGCAGTACTTC. It translates to CASSPSEDVSLLEQYF.

The table lists this clonotype with many counts. The chain is built from TRBV15 and TRBJ1-2; D is possibly TRBD1 (6 bases). The V gene lost 0 bases and the J gene lost 7 bases, with 18 bases spanning the gap. This CDR3 spans 16 amino acids. The germline V gene encodes CDR1 LNHNV and CDR2 YYDKDF (reference sequence). In DNA, the CDR3 is TGTGCCACCAGCAGAGATGGGGGCGCGGGGGGCGGTGGCTACACCTTC. Translation: CATSRDGGAGGGGYTF.

V usage is TRBV24-1 and J usage is TRBJ2-3, with 11 bases aligning to TRBD1. Germline trimming cut 2 bases from V and 0 bases from J; bases unmatched to any gene: 3. The CDR3 loop spans 17 amino acids. CDR1 is KGHDR and CDR2 is SFDVKD in the germline V gene. CDR3 DNA sequence: TGTGCCACCAGTGATTGGGGACAGGGGGGCAGCACAGATACGCAGTATTTT. Protein product: CATSDWGQGGSTDTQYF.

The sample holds many counts of this clonotype. The chain combines TRBV3-1 with TRBJ2-7; D is unclear. This CDR3 has 13 amino acids. The germline V gene encodes CDR1 LGHDT and CDR2 YNNKEL (reference sequence). The V end lost 4 bases, the J end lost 6 bases, and 13 bases lay between the germline ends. The CDR3 nucleotides are TGTGCCAGCAGCCCGACCTTAAACACCGAGCAGTACTTC. Translating gives CASSPTLNTEQYF.

Ten or more counts support this clonotype. The V and J genes are TRBV6-5 and TRBJ2-5; the D is unclear. Looked up from germline, CDR1 is MNHEY and CDR2 is SVGAGI. The CDR3 loop spans 12 amino acids. Trimming shortened V by 0 bases and J by 5 bases, and 4 bases separated the two germline ends. CDR3 sequence reads: CASSYSRETQYF. In DNA form, the CDR3 reads TGTGCCAGCAGTTACTCCCGGGAGACCCAGTACTTC.

This clonotype was counted many times. J is TRBJ1-4 and V is TRBV7-9, with unresolved D. This CDR3 spans 12 amino acids. Germline V gene lookup returns CDR1 SEHNR and CDR2 FQNEAQ (reference sequence). V was cut by 3 bases and J by 6 bases, with 5 bases left in between. The CDR3 region is CASSLSHEKLFF. CDR3 sequence (DNA): TGTGCCAGCAGCTTGTCCCATGAAAAACTGTTTTTT.